Sequencing of this T cell receptor (beta chain) was carried out in a study of CD8 T cells in ankylosing spondylitis. General study results and limits: Ankylosing spondylitis blood appeared to carry a characteristic TCR beta motif of roughly eight highly homologous variants.

TCRdb used MiXCR to reprocess the 5' RACE reads, holding one entry per CDR3 protein. There are about 340,000 distinct CDR3 sequences in the sample; around 8% occur only once, and about 15% lies in the top ten. The table lists this clonotype with a few counts. The antigen remains undetermined. V lost 6 bases to trimming and J lost 4 bases, with 16 bases between them. Germline values: CDR1 DFQATT, CDR2 SNEGSKA (reference sequence). CDR3 length: 14 amino acids. This receptor was identified in a male donor with ankylosing spondylitis. The specimen was blood, either unsorted or a sorted T cell fraction (not recorded which). V usage is TRBV20-1 and J usage is TRBJ2-1; a possible D gene is TRBD2 (6 bases). The CDR3 here is CSALASASYNEQFF. In DNA form, the CDR3 reads TGCAGTGCGCTAGCTAGCGCAAGTTACAATGAGCAGTTCTTC.